The T cell receptor beta chain under discussion was sequenced for a study of cytomegalovirus exposure and HLA in healthy donors. Study overall: In an earlier analysis, approximately 120 million unique TCR beta sequences were found from approximately 190 million T cells. Notes on the study in general: Several of the most significant clusters appeared, in a later analysis, to be linked to common viral pathogens. Some V segments could not be told apart, so they were left out, TRBV6-2 and TRBV6-3 among them.

Regarding this clone: Its antigen remains unknown.

The PCR used 60 Vbeta and 13 Jbeta primers. Sequencing was performed with immunoSEQ multiplex PCR; in TCRdb, only in-frame clones are kept and a portion is missing. Of tens of thousands of clones listed, around 78% are singletons. Germline CDR1 SEHNR, CDR2 FQNEAQ (reference sequence). The CDR3 covers 15 residues. V gave up 7 bases and J gave up 6 bases; unmatched junction bases: 12. The sequence was collected from a man over 45 in good health and CMV-seronegative. What was sequenced was PBMCs. The rearrangement links TRBV7-9 to TRBJ2-1, with 7 bases fitting TRBD1. The CDR3 here is CASTLPGQMGNEQFF. The CDR3 nucleotides are TGTGCCAGCACCCTCCCGGGACAGATGGGCAATGAGCAGTTCTTC.